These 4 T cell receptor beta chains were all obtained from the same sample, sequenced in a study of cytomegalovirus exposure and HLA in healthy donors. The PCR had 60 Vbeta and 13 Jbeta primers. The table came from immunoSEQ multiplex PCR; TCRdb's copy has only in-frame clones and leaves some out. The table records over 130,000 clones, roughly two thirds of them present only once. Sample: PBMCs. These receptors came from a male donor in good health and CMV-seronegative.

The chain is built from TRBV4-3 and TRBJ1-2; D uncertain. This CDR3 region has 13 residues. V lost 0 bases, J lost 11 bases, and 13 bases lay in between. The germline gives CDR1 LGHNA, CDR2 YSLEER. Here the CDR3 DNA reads TGCGCCAGCAGCCAAGAAAACTCAAATCATTACACCTTC. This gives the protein CASSQENSNHYTF.

CDR3 sequence reads: CASSLDLAGMDTQYF. The CDR3 DNA reads as TGTGCCAGCAGCTTAGATCTAGCGGGGATGGATACGCAGTATTTT. The chain recombines TRBV7-9 with TRBJ2-3; 9 bases fit TRBD2. CDR1 and CDR2 from the germline V gene are SEHNR and FQNEAQ (reference sequence). V trimming: 1 base; J trimming: 6 bases; junction bases outside the gene matches: 5. CDR3 length: 15 residues.

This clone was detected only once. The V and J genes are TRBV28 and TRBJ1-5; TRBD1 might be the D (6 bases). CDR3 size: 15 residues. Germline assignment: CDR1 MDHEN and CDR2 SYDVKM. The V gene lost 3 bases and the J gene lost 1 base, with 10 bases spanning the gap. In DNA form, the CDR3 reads TGTGCCAGCAGTTTGGGAGGGGGAAGCAATCAGCCCCAGCATTTT. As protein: CASSLGGGSNQPQHF.

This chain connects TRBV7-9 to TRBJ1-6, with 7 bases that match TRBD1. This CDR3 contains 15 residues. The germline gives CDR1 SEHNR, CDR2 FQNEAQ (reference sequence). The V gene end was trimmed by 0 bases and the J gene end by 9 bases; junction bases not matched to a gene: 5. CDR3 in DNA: TGTGCCAGCAGCTTAGCGGGACAGTTAGGTTCACCCCTCCACTTT. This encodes CASSLAGQLGSPLHF.